Here is one T cell receptor (beta chain) with its context. Its antigen is unknown. The entry originates in a study of pediatric ulcerative colitis. Study overall: Ulcerative colitis patients had pancolitis or left-sided colitis, with confirming histology. The study, taken as a whole, reports: Two rectal clonotypes were found only in ulcerative colitis patients, all of them. Blood-rectal clonal overlap within each person was significantly higher in ulcerative colitis patients than controls.

Rectal tissue came from one to two pinch biopsies taken at colonoscopy. Up to 500,000 reads were sequenced per sample. Produced via immunoSEQ multiplex PCR; TCRdb's table is partial and in-frame only. The sample consists of more than 40,000 clones, roughly 79% of them appearing once. The receptor was isolated from a girl aged 10 to 17 with moderate ulcerative colitis. Material for sequencing was gut tissue.

As DNA, the CDR3 is TGCGCCAGCAGCACCCGCTATTTAGACAGGGCAAGGGAAAAACTGTTTTTT. It encodes CASSTRYLDRAREKLFF. The chain links TRBV5-1 to TRBJ1-4; 7 bases agree with TRBD1. This CDR3 contains 17 residues. Germline V CDR1 and CDR2: SGHRS, YFSETQ. The V segment lost 4 bases and the J segment 8 bases; nucleotides outside the gene matches: 17.